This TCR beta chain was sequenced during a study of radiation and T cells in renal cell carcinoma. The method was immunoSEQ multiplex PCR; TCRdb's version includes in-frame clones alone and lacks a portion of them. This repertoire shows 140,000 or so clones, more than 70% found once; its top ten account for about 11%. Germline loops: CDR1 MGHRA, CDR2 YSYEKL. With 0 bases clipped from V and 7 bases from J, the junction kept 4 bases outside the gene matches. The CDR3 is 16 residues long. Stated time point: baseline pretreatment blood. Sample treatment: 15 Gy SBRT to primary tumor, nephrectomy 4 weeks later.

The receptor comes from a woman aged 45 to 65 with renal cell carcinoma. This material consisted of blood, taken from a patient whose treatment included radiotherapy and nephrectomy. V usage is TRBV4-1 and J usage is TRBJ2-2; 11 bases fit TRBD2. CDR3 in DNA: TGCGCCAGCAGCCAAGATAGCGGGGGGGTTCTCGGGGAGCTGTTTTTT. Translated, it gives CASSQDSGGVLGELFF.